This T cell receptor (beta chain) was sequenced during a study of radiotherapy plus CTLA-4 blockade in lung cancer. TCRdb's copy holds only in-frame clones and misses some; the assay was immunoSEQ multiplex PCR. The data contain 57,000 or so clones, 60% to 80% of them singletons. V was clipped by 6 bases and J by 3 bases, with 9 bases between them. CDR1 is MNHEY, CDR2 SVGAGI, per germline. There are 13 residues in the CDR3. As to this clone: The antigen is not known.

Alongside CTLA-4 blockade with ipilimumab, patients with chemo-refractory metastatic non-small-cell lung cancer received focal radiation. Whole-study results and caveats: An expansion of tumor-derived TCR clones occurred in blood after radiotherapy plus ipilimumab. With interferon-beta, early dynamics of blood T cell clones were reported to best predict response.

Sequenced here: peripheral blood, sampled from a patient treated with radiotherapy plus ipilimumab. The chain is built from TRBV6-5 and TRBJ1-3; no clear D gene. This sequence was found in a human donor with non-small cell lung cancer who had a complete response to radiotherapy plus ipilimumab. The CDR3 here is CASSYRLGNTIYF. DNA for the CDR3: TGTGCCAGCAGCTACAGACTTGGAAACACCATATATTTT.